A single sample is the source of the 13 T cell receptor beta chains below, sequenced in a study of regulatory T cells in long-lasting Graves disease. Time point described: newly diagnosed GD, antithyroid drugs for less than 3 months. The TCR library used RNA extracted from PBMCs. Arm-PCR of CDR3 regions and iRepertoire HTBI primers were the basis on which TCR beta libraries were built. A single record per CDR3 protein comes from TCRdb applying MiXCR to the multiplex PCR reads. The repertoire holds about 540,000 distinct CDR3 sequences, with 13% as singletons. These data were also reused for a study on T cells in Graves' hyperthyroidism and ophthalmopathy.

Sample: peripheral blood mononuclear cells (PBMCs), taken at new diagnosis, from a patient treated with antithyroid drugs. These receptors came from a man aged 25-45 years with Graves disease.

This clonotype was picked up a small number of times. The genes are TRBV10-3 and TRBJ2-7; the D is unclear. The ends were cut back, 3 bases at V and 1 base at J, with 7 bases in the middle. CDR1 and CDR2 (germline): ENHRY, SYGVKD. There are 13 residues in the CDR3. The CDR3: CAISEQTSYEQYF. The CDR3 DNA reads TGTGCCATCAGTGAACAGACTTCCTACGAGCAGTACTTC.

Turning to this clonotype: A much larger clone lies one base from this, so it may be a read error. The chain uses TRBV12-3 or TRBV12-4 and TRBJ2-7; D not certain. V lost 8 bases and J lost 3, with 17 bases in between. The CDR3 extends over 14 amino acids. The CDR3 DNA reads TGTGCCAGCGGTTCATCCCGAGTGGGCTACGAGCAGTACTTC. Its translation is CASGSSRVGYEQYF.

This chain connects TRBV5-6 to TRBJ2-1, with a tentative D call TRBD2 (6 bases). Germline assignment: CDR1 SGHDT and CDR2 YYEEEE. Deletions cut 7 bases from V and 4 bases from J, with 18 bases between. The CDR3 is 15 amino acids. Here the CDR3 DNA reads TGTGCCAGCGCGGGGTTTGGAGCGGAGTACAATGAGCAGTTCTTC. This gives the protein CASAGFGAEYNEQFF.

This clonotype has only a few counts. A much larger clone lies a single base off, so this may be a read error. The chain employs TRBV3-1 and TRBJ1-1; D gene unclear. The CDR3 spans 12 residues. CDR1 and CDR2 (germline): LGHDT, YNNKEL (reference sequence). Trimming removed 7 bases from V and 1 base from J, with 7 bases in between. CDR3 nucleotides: TGTGCCAGCACTGCGGGGAACACTGAAGCTTTCTTT. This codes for CASTAGNTEAFF. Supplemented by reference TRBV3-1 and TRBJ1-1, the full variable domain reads DTAVSQTPKYLVTQMGNDKSIKCEQNLGHDTMYWYKQDSKKFLKIMFSYNNKELIINETVPNRFSPKSPDKAHLNLHINSLELGDSAVYFCASTAGNTEAFFGQGTRLTVV.

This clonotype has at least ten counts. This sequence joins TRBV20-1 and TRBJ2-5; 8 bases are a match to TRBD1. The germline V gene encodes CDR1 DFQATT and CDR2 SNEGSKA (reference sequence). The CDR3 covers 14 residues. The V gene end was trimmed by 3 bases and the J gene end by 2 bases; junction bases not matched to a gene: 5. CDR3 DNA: TGCAGTGCTAGCCCGGACAGGGTTCAAGAGACCCAGTACTTC. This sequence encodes CSASPDRVQETQYF.

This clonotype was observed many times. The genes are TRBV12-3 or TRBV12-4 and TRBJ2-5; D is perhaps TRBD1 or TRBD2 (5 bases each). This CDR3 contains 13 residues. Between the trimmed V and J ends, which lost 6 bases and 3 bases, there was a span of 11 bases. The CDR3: CASSTGPKETQYF. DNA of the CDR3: TGTGCCAGCAGCACGGGACCGAAAGAGACCCAGTACTTC.

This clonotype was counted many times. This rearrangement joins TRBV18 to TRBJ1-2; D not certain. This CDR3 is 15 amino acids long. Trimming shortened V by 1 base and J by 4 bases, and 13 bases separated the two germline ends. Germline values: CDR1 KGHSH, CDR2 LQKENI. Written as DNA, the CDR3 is TGTGCCAGCTCACCACGATCAATGGACTTCTATGGCTACACCTTC. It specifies CASSPRSMDFYGYTF.

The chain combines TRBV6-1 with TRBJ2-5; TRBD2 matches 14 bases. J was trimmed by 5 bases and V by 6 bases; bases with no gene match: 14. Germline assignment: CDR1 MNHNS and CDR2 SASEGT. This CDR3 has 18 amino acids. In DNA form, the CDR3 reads TGTGCCAGCAGCGATCCGGGACTAGCGGGAGTAGCACCGGAGACCCAGTACTTC. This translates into CASSDPGLAGVAPETQYF.

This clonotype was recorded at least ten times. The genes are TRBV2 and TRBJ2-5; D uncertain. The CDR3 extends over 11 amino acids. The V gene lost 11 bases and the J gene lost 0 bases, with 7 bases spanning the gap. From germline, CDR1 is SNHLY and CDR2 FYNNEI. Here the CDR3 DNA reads TGTGCCGCTTACGACCAAGAGACCCAGTACTTC. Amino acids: CAAYDQETQYF.

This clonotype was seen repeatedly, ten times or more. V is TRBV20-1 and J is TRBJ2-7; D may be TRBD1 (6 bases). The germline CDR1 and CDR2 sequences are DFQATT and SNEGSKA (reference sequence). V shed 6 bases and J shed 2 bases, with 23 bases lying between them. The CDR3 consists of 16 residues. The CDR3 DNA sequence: TGCAGTGCCACGGAAAGACAGGATTCCAACGCCTACGAGCAGTACTTC. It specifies CSATERQDSNAYEQYF.

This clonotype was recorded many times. CDR3 in amino acids: CASGDRPQETQYF. The CDR3 DNA reads TGTGCCAGCGGGGACAGACCTCAAGAGACCCAGTACTTC. This chain uses TRBV27 with TRBJ2-5; 7 bases line up with TRBD1. Germline V lookup: CDR1 MNHEY, CDR2 SMNVEV (reference sequence). This CDR3 has 13 amino acids. The V segment lost 8 bases and the J segment 2 bases; nucleotides outside the gene matches: 5.

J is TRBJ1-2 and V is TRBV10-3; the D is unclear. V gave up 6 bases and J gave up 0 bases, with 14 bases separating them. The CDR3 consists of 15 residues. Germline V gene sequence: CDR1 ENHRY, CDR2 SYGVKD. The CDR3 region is CAISPLREANYGYTF. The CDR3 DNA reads TGTGCCATCAGCCCTTTGAGGGAAGCTAACTATGGCTACACCTTC.

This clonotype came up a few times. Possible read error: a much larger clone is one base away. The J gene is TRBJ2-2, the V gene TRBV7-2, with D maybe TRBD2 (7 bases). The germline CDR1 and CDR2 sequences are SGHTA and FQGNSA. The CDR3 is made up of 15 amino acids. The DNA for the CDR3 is TGTGTCAGCAGCTTAAGCAGGGGAGGGACCGGGGAGCTGTTTTTT. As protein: CVSSLSRGGTGELFF.